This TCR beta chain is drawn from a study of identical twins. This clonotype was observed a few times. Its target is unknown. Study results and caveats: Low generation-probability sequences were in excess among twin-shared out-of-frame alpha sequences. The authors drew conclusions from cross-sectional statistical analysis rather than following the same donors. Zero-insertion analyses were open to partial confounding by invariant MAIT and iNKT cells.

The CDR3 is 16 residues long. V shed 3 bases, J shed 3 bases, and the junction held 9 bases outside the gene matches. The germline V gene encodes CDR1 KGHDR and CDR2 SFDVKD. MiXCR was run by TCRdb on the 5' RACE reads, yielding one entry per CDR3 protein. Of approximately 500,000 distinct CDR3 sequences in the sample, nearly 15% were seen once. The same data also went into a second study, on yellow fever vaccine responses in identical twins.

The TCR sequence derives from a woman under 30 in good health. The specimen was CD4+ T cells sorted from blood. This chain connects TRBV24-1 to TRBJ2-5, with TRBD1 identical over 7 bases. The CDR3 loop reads CATSDRQGPLKETQYF. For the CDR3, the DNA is TGTGCCACCAGTGATCGACAGGGACCATTAAAAGAGACCCAGTACTTC.